Sequencing of this T cell receptor beta chain was carried out in a study of T cells in Graves' hyperthyroidism and ophthalmopathy. As for the study in general: Blood from the periphery was taken at initial diagnosis, before any treatment. Study-wide findings and caveats: Most thyroid clonotypes expanded above 0.001 were also detected in blood.

Ophthalmopathy patients had moderate-to-severe active disease, CAS ≥3, NOSPECS ≥4, and disease duration under 3 months. Each diagnosis drew on symptoms, thyroxine, TRAb, thyroid ultrasound and orbital computed tomography findings. This clonotype was detected ten times or more. The antigen is not known. The length of the CDR3 is 14 residues. Trimming at V came to 6 bases and at J to 8 bases, leaving 12 bases not matched to a gene. Template material for amplifying TCR beta CDR3 regions consisted of RNA transcripts. HTBI primers drove first-round RT-PCR of the TCR CDR3. Using its own MiXCR run on the multiplex PCR reads, TCRdb lists one record per CDR3 protein. The sample carries hundreds of thousands of distinct CDR3 sequences, about 22% recorded once.

The sequence was collected from a woman in her seventies with Graves' ophthalmopathy. The chain couples TRBV12-3 or TRBV12-4 to TRBJ1-1, with 7 bases that match TRBD1. Input material: blood. CDR3 DNA sequence: TGTGCCAGCAGACGCGCGACAGGGCAAACCGAAGCTTTCTTT. This translates into CASRRATGQTEAFF.